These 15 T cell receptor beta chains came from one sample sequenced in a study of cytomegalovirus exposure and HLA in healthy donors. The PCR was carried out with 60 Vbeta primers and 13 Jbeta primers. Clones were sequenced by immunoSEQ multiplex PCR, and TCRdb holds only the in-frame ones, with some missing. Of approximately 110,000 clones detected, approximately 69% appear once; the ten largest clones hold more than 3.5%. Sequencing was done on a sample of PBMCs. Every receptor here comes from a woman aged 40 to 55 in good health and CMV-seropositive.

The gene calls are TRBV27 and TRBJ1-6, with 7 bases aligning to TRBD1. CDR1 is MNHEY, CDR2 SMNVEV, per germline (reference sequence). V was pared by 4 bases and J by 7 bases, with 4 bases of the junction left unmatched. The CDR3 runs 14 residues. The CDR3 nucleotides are TGTGCCAGCAGTTCGACAGGGTGGAATTCACCCCTCCACTTT. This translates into CASSSTGWNSPLHF.

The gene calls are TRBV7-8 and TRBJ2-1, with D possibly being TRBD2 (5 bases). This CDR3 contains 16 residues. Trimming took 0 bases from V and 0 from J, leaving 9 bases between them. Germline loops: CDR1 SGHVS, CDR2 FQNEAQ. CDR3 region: CASSLAVGSSYNEQFF. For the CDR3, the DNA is TGTGCCAGCAGCTTAGCGGTAGGGAGCTCCTACAATGAGCAGTTCTTC.

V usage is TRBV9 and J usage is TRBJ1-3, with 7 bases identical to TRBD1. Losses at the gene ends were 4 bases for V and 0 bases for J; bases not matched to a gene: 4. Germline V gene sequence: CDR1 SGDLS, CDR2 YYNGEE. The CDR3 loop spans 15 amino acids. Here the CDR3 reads CASSHGTDSGNTIYF. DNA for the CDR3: TGTGCCAGCAGCCACGGGACAGACTCTGGAAACACCATATATTTT.

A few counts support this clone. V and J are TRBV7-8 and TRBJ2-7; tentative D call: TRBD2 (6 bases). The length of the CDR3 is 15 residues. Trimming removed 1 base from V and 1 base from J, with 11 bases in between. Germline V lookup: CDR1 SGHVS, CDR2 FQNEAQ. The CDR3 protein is CASSLGTSPSYEQYF. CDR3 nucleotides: TGTGCCAGCAGCTTAGGTACTAGCCCTTCCTACGAGCAGTACTTC. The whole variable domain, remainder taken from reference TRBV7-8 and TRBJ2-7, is GAGVSQSPRYKVAKRGQDVALRCDPISGHVSLFWYQQALGQGPEFLTYFQNEAQLDKSGLPSDRFFAERPEGSVSTLKIQRTQQEDSAVYLCASSLGTSPSYEQYFGPGTRLTVT.

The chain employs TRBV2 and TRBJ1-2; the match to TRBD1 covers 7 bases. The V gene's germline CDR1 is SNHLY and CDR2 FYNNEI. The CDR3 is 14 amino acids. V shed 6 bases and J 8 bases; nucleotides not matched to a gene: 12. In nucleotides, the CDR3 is TGTGCCAGCAGGGGACCCAGGGGGACGAGCGGCTACACCTTC. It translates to CASRGPRGTSGYTF.

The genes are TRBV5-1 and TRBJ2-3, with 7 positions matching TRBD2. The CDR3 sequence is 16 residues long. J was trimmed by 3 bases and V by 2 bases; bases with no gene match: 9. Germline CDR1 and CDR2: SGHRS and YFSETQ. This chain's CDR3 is CASSFTSVGGTDTQYF. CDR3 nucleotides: TGCGCCAGCAGCTTCACTAGCGTGGGTGGAACAGATACGCAGTATTTT.

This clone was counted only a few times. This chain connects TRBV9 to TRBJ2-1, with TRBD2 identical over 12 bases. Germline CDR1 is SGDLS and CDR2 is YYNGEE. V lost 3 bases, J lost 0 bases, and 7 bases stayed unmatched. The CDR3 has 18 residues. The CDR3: CASSGLAGAGFSYNEQFF. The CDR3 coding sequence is TGTGCCAGCAGCGGACTAGCGGGAGCAGGATTCTCCTACAATGAGCAGTTCTTC.

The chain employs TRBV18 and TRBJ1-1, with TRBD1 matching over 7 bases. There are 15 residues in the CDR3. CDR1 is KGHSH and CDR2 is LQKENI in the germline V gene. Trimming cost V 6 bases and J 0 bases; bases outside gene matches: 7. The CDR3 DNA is TGTGCCAGCTCCCCCAAGGGGGCCGTGAACACTGAAGCTTTCTTT. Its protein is CASSPKGAVNTEAFF.

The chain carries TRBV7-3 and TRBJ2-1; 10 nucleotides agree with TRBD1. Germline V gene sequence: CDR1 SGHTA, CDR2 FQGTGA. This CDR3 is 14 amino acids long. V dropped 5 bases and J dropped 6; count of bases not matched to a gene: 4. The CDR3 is CASSDWDRGNEQFF. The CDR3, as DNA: TGTGCCAGCAGCGACTGGGACAGGGGCAATGAGCAGTTCTTC.

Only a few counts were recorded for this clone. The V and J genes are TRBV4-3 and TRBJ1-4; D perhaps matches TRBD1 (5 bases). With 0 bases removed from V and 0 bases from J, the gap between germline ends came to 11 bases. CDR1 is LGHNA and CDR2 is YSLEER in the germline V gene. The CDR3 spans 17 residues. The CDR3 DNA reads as TGCGCCAGCAGCCAAGATCCGCGGGGCACAACTAATGAAAAACTGTTTTTT. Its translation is CASSQDPRGTTNEKLFF.

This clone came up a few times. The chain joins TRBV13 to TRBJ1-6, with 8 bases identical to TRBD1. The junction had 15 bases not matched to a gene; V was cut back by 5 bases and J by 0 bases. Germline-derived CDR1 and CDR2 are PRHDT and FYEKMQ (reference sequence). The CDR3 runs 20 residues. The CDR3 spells CASSLLNPTGVSSYNSPLHF. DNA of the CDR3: TGTGCCAGCAGCCTACTCAACCCGACAGGGGTCAGCTCCTATAATTCACCCCTCCACTTT.

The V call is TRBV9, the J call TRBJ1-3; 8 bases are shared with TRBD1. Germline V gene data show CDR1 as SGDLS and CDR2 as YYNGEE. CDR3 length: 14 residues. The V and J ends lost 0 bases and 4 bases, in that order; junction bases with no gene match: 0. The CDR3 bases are TGTGCCAGCAGCGTAGCAGGGGGCGGAAACACCATATATTTT. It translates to CASSVAGGGNTIYF.

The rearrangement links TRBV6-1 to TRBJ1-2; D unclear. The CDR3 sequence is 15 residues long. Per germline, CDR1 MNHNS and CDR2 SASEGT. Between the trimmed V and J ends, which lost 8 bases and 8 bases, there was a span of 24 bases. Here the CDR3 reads CASQESGVRPGGYTF. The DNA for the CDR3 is TGTGCCAGCCAGGAGTCCGGGGTCCGGCCCGGGGGCTACACCTTC.

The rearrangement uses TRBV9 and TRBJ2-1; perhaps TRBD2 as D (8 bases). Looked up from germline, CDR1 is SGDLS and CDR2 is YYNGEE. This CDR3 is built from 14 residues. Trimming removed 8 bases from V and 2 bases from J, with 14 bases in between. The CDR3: CASRQGLAYNEQFF. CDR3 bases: TGTGCCAGTAGACAGGGACTAGCCTACAATGAGCAGTTCTTC.

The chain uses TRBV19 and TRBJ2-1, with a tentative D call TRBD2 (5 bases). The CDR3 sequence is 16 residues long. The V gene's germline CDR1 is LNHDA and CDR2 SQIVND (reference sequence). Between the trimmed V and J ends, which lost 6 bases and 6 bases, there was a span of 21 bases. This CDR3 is CASSMATSSVSNEQFF. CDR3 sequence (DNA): TGTGCCAGTAGCATGGCCACTAGTTCCGTCTCCAATGAGCAGTTCTTC.